Detailed here is one T cell receptor beta chain. Generated by immunoSEQ multiplex PCR, the TCRdb table keeps only in-frame clones and is missing some. In the table there are 100,000 to 150,000 clones, approximately 90% of which are singletons. These data belong to a study of T cell responses to AZD1222 COVID-19 vaccine. Per the germline V gene, CDR1 is LNHDA and CDR2 is SQIVND (reference sequence). Trimming took off 3 bases at V and 11 bases at J, with 16 bases between the two ends. The CDR3 sequence is 14 residues long. Sequencing was performed on peripheral blood, taken 28 days after the second AZD1222 dose. This TCR was sampled from an adult who received the AZD1222 COVID-19 vaccine. The chain combines TRBV19 with TRBJ1-4, with a possible D match to TRBD1 (6 bases). CDR3 residues: CASSIKGTGRKLFF. The CDR3 nucleotides are TGTGCCAGTAGTATTAAGGGTACAGGGCGGAAACTGTTTTTT.